This section outlines one TCR beta chain sequence together with its context. This sample is drawn from a study of shared clonotypes between healthy human individuals. The method was immunoSEQ multiplex PCR; TCRdb's version includes in-frame clones alone and lacks a portion of them. The sample lists about 770,000 clones; about two thirds were seen once. This TCR was recovered from a woman under 40 in good health. The sample was memory CD4+ T cells sorted from blood. Stated subset: CD45RA-negative fraction.

As DNA, the CDR3 is TGTGCCAGTAGTATAGGCCGGGACGGAGGTCGACACGAGCAGTACTTC. Its translation: CASSIGRDGGRHEQYF. The chain joins TRBV19 to TRBJ2-7, with D possibly being TRBD1 or TRBD2 (5 bases each). CDR1 is LNHDA and CDR2 is SQIVND in the germline V gene (reference sequence). This CDR3 is 16 amino acids long. V was shortened by 1 base and J by 5 bases, with 18 bases between the two germline ends.